The entry below describes one TCR beta chain. Antigen specificity is unknown. This sample is drawn from a study of shared clonotypes between healthy human individuals. Study at large: Used for every donor were three CD4 naive, three CD4 memory, two CD8 naive and one CD8 memory plate. Whole-study results and caveats: A limitation of the genetic and exposure-history diversity represented arose from few donors.

The trim removed 7 bases at V and 6 bases at J, leaving 2 bases unmatched. This CDR3 region has 12 residues. The germline V gene encodes CDR1 MNHNS and CDR2 SASEGT. CD45RO negativity and positive selection for CCR7 defined naive CD8 cells, a population that excluded terminally differentiated effector memory CD45RA+ cells. The donors, all of them Caucasian adults, lived in Nashville, Tennessee. Assay used: immunoSEQ multiplex PCR; TCRdb lists only in-frame clones, some missing. The sample holds a few million clones, about 93% seen once. The clonotype comes from a man aged 18-30 years in good health. Some clones in this sample may be carry-over from other donors' samples. The chain uses TRBV6-1 and TRBJ2-2, with 7 bases matching TRBD1. Material: naive CD8+ T cells from PBMCs. The CDR3 DNA reads as TGTGCCAGCATGACAGGGTCCGGGGAGCTGTTTTTT. As protein: CASMTGSGELFF.